A selection of T cell receptor beta chains follows, all from one sample in a study of patients and donors after allogeneic stem cell transplantation. TCRdb called the RT-PCR reads again in MiXCR, with one record for every CDR3 protein. Altogether 400,000 to 450,000 distinct CDR3 sequences are present, 16% being singletons, with the ten largest covering just over 7%. Sequenced input: blood, either unsorted or a sorted T cell fraction (not recorded which). Every receptor here comes from a human donor who was either an allogeneic HSCT recipient or a stem cell or donor lymphocyte infusion donor (not recorded which). It is not recorded whose cells these are; they may come from a transplant donor. CDR3s include the opening cysteine and the closing phenylalanine or tryptophan. The D gene is left open where the match is weak. The size entry is marked missing in some rows and otherwise reads once, few, many or a size class.

13,TRBV2,few,TRBD1,TRBJ1-1,CATGQGLNTEAFF,TGTGCCACCGGACAGGGTTTGAACACTGAAGCTTTCTTT
15,TRBV7-8,few,TRBD1,TRBJ2-5,CASRDNRGIQETQYF,TGTGCCAGCAGGGATAACAGGGGAATCCAAGAGACCCAGTACTTC
14,TRBV13,few,TRBD1,TRBJ2-7,CASSVGQGVLEQYF,TGTGCCAGCAGCGTCGGACAGGGCGTCCTCGAGCAGTACTTC
14,TRBV2,-,-,TRBJ2-1,CASRGNTAFNEQFF,TGTGCCAGCAGGGGGAATACAGCCTTCAATGAGCAGTTCTTC
13,TRBV19,-,-,TRBJ1-4,CASQDSSNEKLFF,TGTGCCTCACAGGACAGTAGTAATGAAAAACTGTTTTTT
13,TRBV24-1,-,-,TRBJ1-1,CATMSGKNTEAFF,TGTGCCACCATGTCGGGCAAAAACACTGAAGCTTTCTTT
17,TRBV5-1,-,-,TRBJ2-1,CASSSPDGAPSYNVQFF,TGCGCCAGCAGCTCCCCAGACGGAGCTCCCTCCTACAATGTGCAGTTCTTC
15,TRBV15,-,-,TRBJ2-2,CATSREPGRMGELFF,TGTGCCACCAGCAGAGAGCCTGGGCGGATGGGGGAGCTGTTTTTT
16,TRBV12-3/TRBV12-4,-,TRBD1,TRBJ1-5,CASSTRQGPSNQPQHF,TGTGCCAGCAGTACTAGACAGGGCCCTAGCAATCAGCCCCAGCATTTT
12,TRBV7-2,-,-,TRBJ1-2,CASSLELEGYTF,TGTGCCAGCAGCTTAGAGTTGGAGGGCTACACCTTC
14,TRBV27,few,TRBD1,TRBJ2-7,CASSHRTGSAEQYF,TGTGCCAGCAGTCATCGGACAGGTAGTGCCGAGCAGTACTTC
15,TRBV19,few,-,TRBJ1-5,CASSMDSYSNQPQHF,TGTGCCAGTAGTATGGACAGTTATAGCAATCAGCCCCAGCATTTT
14,TRBV6-1,few,TRBD1,TRBJ1-5,CASSGQGSNQPQHF,TGTGCCAGCAGCGGACAGGGAAGCAATCAGCCCCAGCATTTT
12,TRBV28,few,TRBD1,TRBJ2-7,CATLDRGYEQYF,TGTGCCACACTGGACAGGGGCTACGAGCAGTACTTC
13,TRBV29-1,few,TRBD2,TRBJ2-7,CSVSAGEGYEQYF,TGCAGCGTTTCAGCGGGAGAGGGGTACGAGCAGTACTTC
14,TRBV3-1,-,TRBD1,TRBJ2-7,CASSQEDRYTEQYF,TGTGCCAGCAGCCAAGAGGACAGGTATACCGAGCAGTACTTC
13,TRBV5-6,few,TRBD1,TRBJ1-2,CASSRTGVYGYTF,TGTGCCAGCAGCCGGACAGGGGTCTATGGCTACACCTTC
19,TRBV18,once,-,TRBJ1-2,CASSPPTPGRAYQFYGYTF,TGTGCCAGCTCACCACCTACACCCGGCCGGGCATACCAGTTCTATGGCTACACCTTC
15,TRBV6-2/TRBV6-3,few,TRBD1,TRBJ1-6,CASRRPGQENSPLHF,TGTGCCAGCAGACGTCCGGGACAGGAGAATTCACCCCTCCACTTT
14,TRBV11-2,-,TRBD2,TRBJ2-1,CASSLAGGPHEQFF,TGTGCCAGCAGCCTAGCGGGAGGGCCCCATGAGCAGTTCTTC
16,TRBV12-3/TRBV12-4,few,TRBD2,TRBJ2-3,CASSLAMAGGLVTQYF,TGTGCCAGCAGTTTAGCGATGGCGGGAGGATTGGTTACGCAGTATTTT
15,TRBV2,-,TRBD2,TRBJ2-1,CASRTSGGASNEQFF,TGTGCCAGCAGGACTAGCGGGGGGGCTAGCAATGAGCAGTTCTTC
17,TRBV4-1,-,-,TRBJ2-2,CASSQLTTGTPTGELFF,TGCGCCAGCAGCCAACTGACGACCGGGACTCCAACCGGGGAGCTGTTTTTT
15,TRBV19,few,TRBD1,TRBJ2-5,CASRSGQGTRETQYF,TGTGCCAGTAGATCCGGACAGGGGACCCGAGAGACCCAGTACTTC
16,TRBV7-8,few,-,TRBJ2-5,CASSLSWQASQETQYF,TGTGCCAGCAGCTTATCTTGGCAGGCCTCCCAAGAGACCCAGTACTTC
15,TRBV29-1,-,-,TRBJ2-5,CSGSEDAGSRETQYF,TGCAGCGGCTCCGAAGACGCAGGTTCGCGAGAGACCCAGTACTTC
19,TRBV6-2/TRBV6-3,-,TRBD2,TRBJ2-6,CASILLSGGNSVGANVLTF,TGTGCCAGCATCCTCCTGAGCGGGGGGAACTCTGTAGGGGCCAACGTCCTGACTTTC
15,TRBV7-3,many,TRBD1,TRBJ1-6,CASSLTGTGDSPLHF,TGTGCCAGCAGCTTAACCGGGACAGGGGATTCACCCCTCCACTTT
17,TRBV7-6,few,TRBD2,TRBJ2-2,CASSPGGTSMNTGELFF,TGTGCCAGCAGCCCTGGGGGGACTAGCATGAACACCGGGGAGCTGTTTTTT
10,TRBV2,-,-,TRBJ2-7,CASSGHEQYF,TGTGCCAGCAGTGGTCACGAGCAGTACTTC
20,TRBV12-3/TRBV12-4,few,TRBD2,TRBJ2-7,CASSFPGLAGGPNQTYEQYF,TGTGCCAGCAGTTTTCCAGGACTAGCGGGAGGACCAAACCAAACCTACGAGCAGTACTTC
16,TRBV20-1,-,TRBD1,TRBJ1-1,CSARGGTGGMNTEAFF,TGCAGTGCTAGAGGGGGGACAGGGGGGATGAACACTGAAGCTTTCTTT
15,TRBV12-3/TRBV12-4,few,-,TRBJ2-3,CASSSRGAVRDTQYF,TGTGCCAGCAGTTCCCGGGGGGCGGTTCGGGATACGCAGTATTTT
15,TRBV18,few,-,TRBJ1-1,CASSPPTGTNTEAFF,TGTGCCAGCTCACCGCCCACAGGGACCAACACTGAAGCTTTCTTT
16,TRBV7-3,-,TRBD2,TRBJ2-7,CASSWGGLAGVYEQYF,TGTGCCAGCAGCTGGGGGGGACTAGCGGGAGTATACGAGCAGTACTTC
16,TRBV20-1,few,TRBD2,TRBJ2-5,CSARESLAEAQETQYF,TGCAGTGCTAGAGAAAGCCTAGCGGAAGCCCAAGAGACCCAGTACTTC
16,TRBV18,-,-,TRBJ2-3,CASSPGTGATTDTQYF,TGTGCCAGCTCACCAGGGACGGGGGCAACCACAGATACGCAGTATTTT
11,TRBV10-3,few,-,TRBJ1-2,CATRTDYGYTF,TGTGCCACTCGTACCGATTATGGCTACACCTTC
15,TRBV5-5,-,-,TRBJ2-7,CASSLAQGLAHEQYF,TGTGCCAGCAGCTTGGCGCAGGGGCTAGCCCACGAGCAGTACTTC